This entry lists 14 T cell receptor beta chains sequenced from one sample in a study of coeliac disease. The table came from immunoSEQ multiplex PCR; TCRdb's copy has only in-frame clones and leaves some out. In the table there are some 4,700 clones, about 61% of which are singletons. The sequencing sample was made of lamina propria lymphocytes from the gut. The receptors come from a woman aged 70-85 years with celiac disease.

This clone was found a few times. The V gene is TRBV4-2, the J gene TRBJ2-1; 12 nucleotides agree with TRBD2. V was clipped by 0 bases and J by 4 bases; unmatched bases: 1. This CDR3 is 16 amino acids long. The germline V gene encodes CDR1 LGHNA and CDR2 YNFKEQ. This CDR3 reads CASSQDGTSGYNEQFF. The CDR3 coding sequence is TGTGCCAGCAGCCAAGATGGGACTAGCGGGTACAATGAGCAGTTCTTC.

V is TRBV15 and J is TRBJ2-1, with a weak D call TRBD2 (6 bases). Germline V gene lookup returns CDR1 LNHNV and CDR2 YYDKDF (reference sequence). With 5 bases removed from V and 8 bases from J, the gap between germline ends came to 13 bases. The CDR3 covers 13 residues. The CDR3 DNA reads as TGTGCCACCAGCGGGGGGTCCGGGTATGAGCAGTTCTTC. Translating gives CATSGGSGYEQFF.

This clone was seen more than once but under ten times. The chain is built from TRBV18 and TRBJ2-1; D not certain. This CDR3 is built from 17 residues. Germline V gives CDR1 KGHSH, CDR2 LQKENI. Trimming shortened V by 2 bases and J by 0 bases, and 14 bases separated the two germline ends. The CDR3 nucleotides are TGTGCCAGCTCACCAGTGAGGCAGAGAAGCTCCTACAATGAGCAGTTCTTC. It encodes CASSPVRQRSSYNEQFF.

The V gene is TRBV5-4, the J gene TRBJ2-5; 8 bases are a match to TRBD1. V shed 4 bases and J 5 bases; nucleotides not matched to a gene: 7. This CDR3 has 14 amino acids. Germline values: CDR1 SGHNT, CDR2 YYREEE (reference sequence). The CDR3 nucleotides read TGTGCCAGCAGCCGAGACAGGGGCGTTGAGACCCAGTACTTC. Translated: CASSRDRGVETQYF.

This chain joins TRBV4-2 and TRBJ2-2, with D unresolved. The CDR3 totals 14 residues. The ends were cut back, 2 bases at V and 4 bases at J, with 8 bases in the middle. CDR1 and CDR2 from the germline V gene are LGHNA and YNFKEQ. CDR3: CASSQNSGTGELFF. CDR3 sequence (DNA): TGTGCCAGCAGCCAAAATTCCGGCACCGGGGAGCTGTTTTTT.

This chain connects TRBV7-2 to TRBJ1-6; D remains ambiguous. V was pared by 6 bases and J by 9 bases, with 15 bases between. Germline V gene lookup returns CDR1 SGHTA and CDR2 FQGNSA. The CDR3 runs to 14 residues. In nucleotides, the CDR3 is TGTGCCAGCAGACGAGGGTTGGAGGGTTCACCCCTCCACTTT. Protein product: CASRRGLEGSPLHF.

The rearrangement links TRBV11-2 to TRBJ2-5; 10 nucleotides line up with TRBD1. Germline V gives CDR1 SGHAT, CDR2 FQNNGV. V was clipped by 3 bases and J by 6 bases; unmatched bases: 13. The CDR3 runs to 17 residues. This CDR3 is CASSLGEGQGLKKTQYF. As DNA, the CDR3 is TGTGCCAGCAGCTTGGGGGAGGGACAGGGGCTGAAAAAGACCCAGTACTTC.

The chain couples TRBV29-1 to TRBJ2-7; unclear D gene. CDR3 size: 11 residues. Germline V gene sequence: CDR1 SQVTM, CDR2 ANQGSEA. Trimming took off 1 base at V and 2 bases at J, with 3 bases between the two ends. CDR3 in amino acids: CSVEGPYEQYF. As DNA, the CDR3 is TGCAGCGTTGAAGGGCCCTACGAGCAGTACTTC.

This clone was counted a few times. V gene TRBV7-8 combines with J gene TRBJ2-3, with D perhaps matching TRBD2 (6 bases). The CDR3 is 14 residues long. V was shortened by 1 base and J by 6 bases, with 11 bases between the two germline ends. Germline loops: CDR1 SGHVS, CDR2 FQNEAQ. The CDR3, as DNA: TGTGCCAGCAGCTTAGTTGGCCGGGGGGATACGCAGTATTTT. Protein: CASSLVGRGDTQYF. The whole variable domain, filled in from reference TRBV7-8 and TRBJ2-3, reads GAGVSQSPRYKVAKRGQDVALRCDPISGHVSLFWYQQALGQGPEFLTYFQNEAQLDKSGLPSDRFFAERPEGSVSTLKIQRTQQEDSAVYLCASSLVGRGDTQYFGPGTRLTVL.

The V gene is TRBV18, the J gene TRBJ1-3; D perhaps matches TRBD1 (5 bases). Germline V gene data show CDR1 as KGHSH and CDR2 as LQKENI. Trimming cost V 0 bases and J 0 bases, with 15 bases left between them. This CDR3 contains 18 residues. The CDR3 sequence is CASSPPYGHLSSGNTIYF. CDR3 nucleotides: TGTGCCAGCTCACCACCTTACGGACACCTTAGCTCTGGAAACACCATATATTTT.

The sample holds a few counts of this clone. The chain couples TRBV10-2 to TRBJ2-3; D is possibly TRBD2 (6 bases). From germline, CDR1 is WSHSY and CDR2 SAAADI. The CDR3 loop spans 15 amino acids. V was clipped by 6 bases and J by 6 bases, with 19 bases between them. The CDR3 sequence is CASRGTGVTADTQYF. The CDR3, as DNA: TGCGCCAGCAGGGGGACGGGGGTGACGGCGGATACGCAGTATTTT.

This chain links TRBV13 with TRBJ2-2; D possibly corresponds to TRBD2 (6 bases). Germline values: CDR1 PRHDT, CDR2 FYEKMQ (reference sequence). The V end was cut by 5 bases, the J end by 8 bases, with 15 bases between. The CDR3 extends over 14 amino acids. As DNA, the CDR3 is TGTGCCAGCAGCCTGAGACTAGTCAGGGGGGAGCTGTTTTTT. This sequence encodes CASSLRLVRGELFF. The whole variable domain, remainder taken from reference TRBV13 and TRBJ2-2, is AAGVIQSPRHLIKEKRETATLKCYPIPRHDTVYWYQQGPGQDPQFLISFYEKMQSDKGSIPDRFSAQQFSDYHSELNMSSLELGDSALYFCASSLRLVRGELFFGEGSRLTVL.

The V and J genes are TRBV5-6 and TRBJ1-2; 7 bases align to TRBD1. V lost 3 bases and J lost 5; bases outside the gene matches: 4. The germline CDR1 and CDR2 sequences are SGHDT and YYEEEE. The CDR3 spans 13 residues. The CDR3 reads CASSSTGLYGYTF. CDR3 DNA: TGTGCCAGCAGCTCGACAGGGTTATATGGCTACACCTTC.

This clone is termed large. This CDR3 is also generated by other DNA sequences in the sample. The J gene is TRBJ2-3, the V gene TRBV4-3; D gene ambiguous. From germline, CDR1 is LGHNA and CDR2 YSLEER. Between the trimmed V and J ends, which lost 0 bases and 5 bases, there was a span of 6 bases. This CDR3 is built from 13 residues. The CDR3 sequence is CASSQDRVDTQYF. The CDR3 nucleotides are TGCGCCAGCAGCCAAGATCGGGTAGATACGCAGTATTTT.